A selection of T cell receptor beta chains follows, all from one sample in a study of blood T cells in healthy people across ages. TCRdb processed the 5' RACE reads anew with MiXCR; each CDR3 protein has one entry. This table has roughly 640,000 distinct CDR3 sequences, 25% to 35% appearing once. The sequencing sample was made of blood. These receptors all stem from a woman older than 75 in good health. Both conserved end residues are part of each CDR3. The D gene is left open where the match is weak. Where a row states a size, it is once, few, many or the class of an expanded clone; other rows omit it.

cdr3_length: 15
clone_size: many
j_call: TRBJ2-5
v_call: TRBV7-2
d_call: TRBD2
cdr3_nt: TGTGCCAGCAGCGTCTTCAGCGGGGGTGGAGAGACCCAGTACTTC
cdr3_aa: CASSVFSGGGETQYF

cdr3_length: 13
clone_size: NA
j_call: TRBJ2-7
v_call: TRBV28
d_call: NA
cdr3_nt: TGTGCCAGCAGTGACACCGCTACCTACGAGCAGTACTTC
cdr3_aa: CASSDTATYEQYF

cdr3_length: 14
clone_size: NA
j_call: TRBJ1-1
v_call: TRBV7-3
d_call: NA
cdr3_nt: TGTGCCAGCAGCCCTCGTAGGGGTAGCACTGAAGCTTTCTTT
cdr3_aa: CASSPRRGSTEAFF

cdr3_length: 12
clone_size: few
j_call: TRBJ2-5
v_call: TRBV5-1
d_call: NA
cdr3_nt: TGCGCCAGCAGCTTACCGAGTGAGACCCAGTACTTC
cdr3_aa: CASSLPSETQYF

cdr3_length: 15
clone_size: few
j_call: TRBJ1-6
v_call: TRBV9
d_call: TRBD1
cdr3_nt: TGTGCCAGCAGCGTAACGGGACAGATCAATTCACCCCTCCACTTT
cdr3_aa: CASSVTGQINSPLHF

cdr3_length: 13
clone_size: many
j_call: TRBJ1-1
v_call: TRBV5-6
d_call: NA
cdr3_nt: TGTGCCAGCAGCTTGCCTTCCTACACTGAAGCTTTCTTT
cdr3_aa: CASSLPSYTEAFF

cdr3_length: 11
clone_size: NA
j_call: TRBJ2-5
v_call: TRBV20-1
d_call: NA
cdr3_nt: TGCAGTGAAGCCTTCGAAGAGACCCAGTACTTC
cdr3_aa: CSEAFEETQYF

cdr3_length: 14
clone_size: few
j_call: TRBJ2-7
v_call: TRBV5-1
d_call: NA
cdr3_nt: TGCGCCAGCAGCCCCACCGCTCAGGCATACGAGCAGTACTTC
cdr3_aa: CASSPTAQAYEQYF

cdr3_length: 18
clone_size: NA
j_call: TRBJ2-2
v_call: TRBV7-9
d_call: NA
cdr3_nt: TGTGCCAGCAGCCCCTTTCTAGGCTTGCAGGAGCCCACCGGGGAGCTGTTTTTT
cdr3_aa: CASSPFLGLQEPTGELFF

cdr3_length: 18
clone_size: NA
j_call: TRBJ2-7
v_call: TRBV5-1
d_call: NA
cdr3_nt: TGCGCCAGCAGCTTCGCAGGCCCTATCGGGAGCTCCTACAATGAGCAGTACTTC
cdr3_aa: CASSFAGPIGSSYNEQYF

cdr3_length: 14
clone_size: many
j_call: TRBJ2-7
v_call: TRBV7-6
d_call: NA
cdr3_nt: TGTGCCAGCAGCTTAGGAGGCAGGGACTACGAGCAGTACTTC
cdr3_aa: CASSLGGRDYEQYF

cdr3_length: 17
clone_size: NA
j_call: TRBJ2-7
v_call: TRBV7-3
d_call: TRBD2
cdr3_nt: TGTGCCAGCAGCTTAAGTAGCGGGGGGGCCAGCTACAATGAGCAGTACTTC
cdr3_aa: CASSLSSGGASYNEQYF

cdr3_length: 16
clone_size: few
j_call: TRBJ2-7
v_call: TRBV19
d_call: TRBD1
cdr3_nt: TGTGCCAGTAGTATGGTTGGACAGGGGGCCGAATACGAGCAGTACTTC
cdr3_aa: CASSMVGQGAEYEQYF

cdr3_length: 16
clone_size: NA
j_call: TRBJ1-1
v_call: TRBV7-3
d_call: TRBD1
cdr3_nt: TGTGCCAGCAGCTTAGCCGGGACAGGGGTAAACACTGAAGCTTTCTTT
cdr3_aa: CASSLAGTGVNTEAFF

cdr3_length: 18
clone_size: many
j_call: TRBJ2-3
v_call: TRBV18
d_call: TRBD1
cdr3_nt: TGTGCCAGCTCACCAACCAGGGGGTATCGCGGCAGTATCGATACGCAGTATTTT
cdr3_aa: CASSPTRGYRGSIDTQYF

cdr3_length: 14
clone_size: NA
j_call: TRBJ2-2
v_call: TRBV6-6
d_call: TRBD1
cdr3_nt: TGTGCGGTGGGCCAGACAGGGACCACCGGGGAGCTGTTTTTT
cdr3_aa: CAVGQTGTTGELFF

cdr3_length: 17
clone_size: NA
j_call: TRBJ2-3
v_call: TRBV7-2
d_call: TRBD2
cdr3_nt: TGTGCCAGCAGCTTAGTTGGGACTAGCTCAAAAACAGATACGCAGTATTTT
cdr3_aa: CASSLVGTSSKTDTQYF

cdr3_length: 15
clone_size: NA
j_call: TRBJ1-2
v_call: TRBV27
d_call: NA
cdr3_nt: TGTGCCAGCAGTTTGTCCCGGGGCCGTAACTATGGCTACACCTTC
cdr3_aa: CASSLSRGRNYGYTF

cdr3_length: 14
clone_size: many
j_call: TRBJ2-7
v_call: TRBV29-1
d_call: TRBD2
cdr3_nt: TGCAGCGTGACAAATCGGGGGGGTCAATACGAGCAGTACTTC
cdr3_aa: CSVTNRGGQYEQYF

cdr3_length: 15
clone_size: NA
j_call: TRBJ2-5
v_call: TRBV7-4
d_call: NA
cdr3_nt: TGTGCCAGCAGCGTATCCCCCCGATCTACAGAGGCCCAGTACTTC
cdr3_aa: CASSVSPRSTEAQYF

cdr3_length: 13
clone_size: few
j_call: TRBJ1-2
v_call: TRBV29-1
d_call: NA
cdr3_nt: TGCAGCGTTGAAGGGGGGCAGGGACGTTTATACACCTTC
cdr3_aa: CSVEGGQGRLYTF

cdr3_length: 14
clone_size: many
j_call: TRBJ2-7
v_call: TRBV20-1
d_call: TRBD2
cdr3_nt: TGCAGTGCTAGCACCGGGACTACCCCCTACGAGCAGTACTTC
cdr3_aa: CSASTGTTPYEQYF

cdr3_length: 14
clone_size: NA
j_call: TRBJ2-3
v_call: TRBV20-1
d_call: NA
cdr3_nt: TGCAGTGCCCCCCGGCAGGGAATAAGAGGTACGCAGTATTTT
cdr3_aa: CSAPRQGIRGTQYF

cdr3_length: 15
clone_size: NA
j_call: TRBJ2-5
v_call: TRBV20-1
d_call: TRBD1
cdr3_nt: TGCAGTGCTGGAACCGGGACAGGGGATTCTACGACCCAGTACTTC
cdr3_aa: CSAGTGTGDSTTQYF

cdr3_length: 16
clone_size: many
j_call: TRBJ2-3
v_call: TRBV7-2
d_call: TRBD2
cdr3_nt: TGTGCCAGCAGCTTAGGAAAGGTAGCGGGGGGGCGAACGCAGTATTTT
cdr3_aa: CASSLGKVAGGRTQYF

cdr3_length: 15
clone_size: NA
j_call: TRBJ1-1
v_call: TRBV7-2
d_call: NA
cdr3_nt: TGTGCCAGCGGAGGCGCGGGGGGCGGGAGCACTGAAGCTTTCTTT
cdr3_aa: CASGGAGGGSTEAFF

cdr3_length: 16
clone_size: NA
j_call: TRBJ2-3
v_call: TRBV6-1
d_call: TRBD2
cdr3_nt: TGTGCCAGTAGTACCAATCTAGCGGGAGTAGCAGATACGCAGTATTTT
cdr3_aa: CASSTNLAGVADTQYF

cdr3_length: 12
clone_size: many
j_call: TRBJ2-7
v_call: TRBV11-1
d_call: NA
cdr3_nt: TGTGCCAGCAGCTTAGGGTCCCTCGAGCAGTACTTC
cdr3_aa: CASSLGSLEQYF

cdr3_length: 15
clone_size: many
j_call: TRBJ2-3
v_call: TRBV20-1
d_call: TRBD2
cdr3_nt: TGCAGTGCTAGAGATGCGCGGGGGGGCACAGATACGCAGTATTTT
cdr3_aa: CSARDARGGTDTQYF

cdr3_length: 14
clone_size: NA
j_call: TRBJ2-7
v_call: TRBV6-5
d_call: NA
cdr3_nt: TGTGCCAGCAGCATAGGGACTCCCGCCTACGAGCAGTACTTC
cdr3_aa: CASSIGTPAYEQYF

cdr3_length: 14
clone_size: NA
j_call: TRBJ1-5
v_call: TRBV7-2
d_call: TRBD1
cdr3_nt: TGTGCCAGCAGCCCCGACAGGGGTAATCGGGCCCAGCATTTT
cdr3_aa: CASSPDRGNRAQHF

cdr3_length: 12
clone_size: NA
j_call: TRBJ1-6
v_call: TRBV28
d_call: TRBD1
cdr3_nt: TGTGCCAGCAGCGACAGGGGTTCACCCCTCCACTTT
cdr3_aa: CASSDRGSPLHF

cdr3_length: 14
clone_size: NA
j_call: TRBJ1-2
v_call: TRBV6-1
d_call: NA
cdr3_nt: TGTGCCAGCAGTGAACAGGGAACGACTGGTGGCTACACCTTC
cdr3_aa: CASSEQGTTGGYTF

cdr3_length: 15
clone_size: many
j_call: TRBJ2-7
v_call: TRBV7-2
d_call: NA
cdr3_nt: TGTGCCAGCAGAGAGTATACGATAGGGGACTACGAGCAGTACTTC
cdr3_aa: CASREYTIGDYEQYF

cdr3_length: 10
clone_size: few
j_call: TRBJ2-3
v_call: TRBV30
d_call: NA
cdr3_nt: TGTGCCTGGAGTACAGATACGCAGTATTTT
cdr3_aa: CAWSTDTQYF

cdr3_length: 15
clone_size: NA
j_call: TRBJ1-5
v_call: TRBV6-2/TRBV6-3
d_call: NA
cdr3_nt: TGTGCCAGCACCTACTCGTTCGGGGATCCTCAGCCCCAGCATTTT
cdr3_aa: CASTYSFGDPQPQHF

cdr3_length: 15
clone_size: many
j_call: TRBJ2-3
v_call: TRBV29-1
d_call: TRBD2
cdr3_nt: TGCAGCGTTGAAATCGGGCTAGCGGTCACAGATACGCAGTATTTT
cdr3_aa: CSVEIGLAVTDTQYF

cdr3_length: 15
clone_size: NA
j_call: TRBJ2-7
v_call: TRBV3-1
d_call: TRBD2
cdr3_nt: TGTGCCAGCAGCCTTTTAGAGGGAGGGCGGATAGAGCAGTACTTC
cdr3_aa: CASSLLEGGRIEQYF

cdr3_length: 14
clone_size: many
j_call: TRBJ1-2
v_call: TRBV7-8
d_call: NA
cdr3_nt: TGTGCCAGCAGCCTCCGAACAGGGTTCCTGGGCTACACCTTC
cdr3_aa: CASSLRTGFLGYTF

cdr3_length: 16
clone_size: many
j_call: TRBJ1-1
v_call: TRBV6-2/TRBV6-3
d_call: NA
cdr3_nt: TGTGCCAGCAGTTTTTACATCGGTAGGCGGAACACTGAAGCTTTCTTT
cdr3_aa: CASSFYIGRRNTEAFF

cdr3_length: 10
clone_size: NA
j_call: TRBJ1-5
v_call: TRBV28
d_call: NA
cdr3_nt: TGTGTCAGCAGTTTACAGCCCCAGCATTTT
cdr3_aa: CVSSLQPQHF

cdr3_length: 16
clone_size: NA
j_call: TRBJ1-2
v_call: TRBV5-1
d_call: TRBD1
cdr3_nt: TGCGCCAGCAGCTTGGCCGTGGGGACAGGGATCTATGGCTACACCTTC
cdr3_aa: CASSLAVGTGIYGYTF

cdr3_length: 13
clone_size: many
j_call: TRBJ2-7
v_call: TRBV7-3
d_call: NA
cdr3_nt: TGTGCCAGCAGCTTAGACGTTAGGTACGAGCAGTACTTC
cdr3_aa: CASSLDVRYEQYF

cdr3_length: 17
clone_size: NA
j_call: TRBJ2-1
v_call: TRBV4-3
d_call: TRBD2
cdr3_nt: TGCGCCAGCAGCCACTTATTAAGCGGGGGGGGCTACAATGAGCAGTTCTTC
cdr3_aa: CASSHLLSGGGYNEQFF

cdr3_length: 14
clone_size: many
j_call: TRBJ2-7
v_call: TRBV5-4
d_call: NA
cdr3_nt: TGTGCCAGCAGCAACAGGGGAGGTCCCTACGAGCAGTACTTC
cdr3_aa: CASSNRGGPYEQYF

cdr3_length: 14
clone_size: NA
j_call: TRBJ1-4
v_call: TRBV12-3/TRBV12-4
d_call: NA
cdr3_nt: TGTGCCAGCAGTTTAGCCGTAAGGGGTGAAAAACTGTTTTTT
cdr3_aa: CASSLAVRGEKLFF

cdr3_length: 15
clone_size: NA
j_call: TRBJ2-7
v_call: TRBV7-2
d_call: TRBD1
cdr3_nt: TGTGCCAGCAGCCCACGGACAGGGGGGATCTACGAGCGGTACTTC
cdr3_aa: CASSPRTGGIYERYF

cdr3_length: 14
clone_size: NA
j_call: TRBJ1-1
v_call: TRBV6-1
d_call: NA
cdr3_nt: TGTGCCAGCAGTGTCTCAGGACAGAGGCCCGAAGCTTTCTTT
cdr3_aa: CASSVSGQRPEAFF

cdr3_length: 15
clone_size: NA
j_call: TRBJ1-1
v_call: TRBV6-2/TRBV6-3
d_call: TRBD1
cdr3_nt: TGTGCCAGCAGGGAGACAGGGGGCTCTGACACTGAAGCTTTCTTT
cdr3_aa: CASRETGGSDTEAFF

cdr3_length: 15
clone_size: NA
j_call: TRBJ2-1
v_call: TRBV6-4
d_call: TRBD1
cdr3_nt: TGTGCCAGCAGCGCGACAGGGGGCCGAGGGCATGAGCAGTTCTTC
cdr3_aa: CASSATGGRGHEQFF

cdr3_length: 13
clone_size: NA
j_call: TRBJ2-1
v_call: TRBV12-3/TRBV12-4
d_call: NA
cdr3_nt: TGTGCCAGCAGTTTCAGGGGATCCTACGAGCAGTTCTTC
cdr3_aa: CASSFRGSYEQFF

cdr3_length: 13
clone_size: NA
j_call: TRBJ1-1
v_call: TRBV4-1
d_call: NA
cdr3_nt: TGCGCCAGCAGCCAACCGACCGGCACTGAAGCTTTCTTT
cdr3_aa: CASSQPTGTEAFF

cdr3_length: 13
clone_size: NA
j_call: TRBJ2-7
v_call: TRBV6-6
d_call: NA
cdr3_nt: TGTGCCAGCAGTTATTTTCCCGGGACTGGAGCGTACTTC
cdr3_aa: CASSYFPGTGAYF